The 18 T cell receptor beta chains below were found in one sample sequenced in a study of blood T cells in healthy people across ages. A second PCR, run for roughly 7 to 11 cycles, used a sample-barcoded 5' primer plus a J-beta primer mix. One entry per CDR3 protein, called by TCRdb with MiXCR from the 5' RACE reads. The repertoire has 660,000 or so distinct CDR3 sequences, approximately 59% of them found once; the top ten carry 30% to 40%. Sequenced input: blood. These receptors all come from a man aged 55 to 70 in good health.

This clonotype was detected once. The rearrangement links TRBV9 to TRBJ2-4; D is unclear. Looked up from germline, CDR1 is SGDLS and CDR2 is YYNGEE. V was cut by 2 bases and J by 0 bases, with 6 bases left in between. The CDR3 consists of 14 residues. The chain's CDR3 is CASSVRQAKNIQYF. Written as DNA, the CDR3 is TGTGCCAGCAGCGTTAGGCAAGCCAAAAACATTCAGTACTTC.

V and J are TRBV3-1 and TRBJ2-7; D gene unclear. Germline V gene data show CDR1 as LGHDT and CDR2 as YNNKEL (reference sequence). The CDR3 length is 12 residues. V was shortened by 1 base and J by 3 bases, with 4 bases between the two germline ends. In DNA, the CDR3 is TGTGCCAGCAGCCAAGCCGACTACGAGCAGTACTTC. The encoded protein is CASSQADYEQYF.

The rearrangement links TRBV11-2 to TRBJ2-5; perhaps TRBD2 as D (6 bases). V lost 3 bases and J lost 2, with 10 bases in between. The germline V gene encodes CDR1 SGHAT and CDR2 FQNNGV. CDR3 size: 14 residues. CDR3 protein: CASSFHGGQETQYF. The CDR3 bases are TGTGCCAGCAGCTTTCACGGGGGACAAGAGACCCAGTACTTC.

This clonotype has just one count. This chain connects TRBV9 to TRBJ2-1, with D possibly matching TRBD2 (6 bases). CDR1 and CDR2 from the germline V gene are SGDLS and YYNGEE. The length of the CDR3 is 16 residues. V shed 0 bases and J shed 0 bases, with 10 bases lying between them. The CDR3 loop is CASSVDRTTSYNEQFF. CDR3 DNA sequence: TGTGCCAGCAGCGTAGACAGGACTACCTCCTACAATGAGCAGTTCTTC. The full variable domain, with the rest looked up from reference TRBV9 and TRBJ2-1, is DSGVTQTPKHLITATGQRVTLRCSPRSGDLSVYWYQQSLDQGLQFLIQYYNGEERAKGNILERFSAQQFPDLHSELNLSSLELGDSALYFCASSVDRTTSYNEQFFGPGTRLTVL.

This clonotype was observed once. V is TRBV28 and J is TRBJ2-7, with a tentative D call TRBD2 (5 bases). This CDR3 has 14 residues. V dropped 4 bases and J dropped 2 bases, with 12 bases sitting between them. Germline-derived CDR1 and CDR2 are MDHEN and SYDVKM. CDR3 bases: TGTGCCAGCAGTTCGAGCGGCCGAGCCTACGAGCAGTACTTC. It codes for CASSSSGRAYEQYF.

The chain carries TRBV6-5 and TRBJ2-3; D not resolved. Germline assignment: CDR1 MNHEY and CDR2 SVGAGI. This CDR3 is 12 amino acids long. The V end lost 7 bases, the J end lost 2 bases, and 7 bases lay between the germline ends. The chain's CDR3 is CASKRDTDTQYF. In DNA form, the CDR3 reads TGTGCCAGCAAAAGGGACACAGATACGCAGTATTTT.

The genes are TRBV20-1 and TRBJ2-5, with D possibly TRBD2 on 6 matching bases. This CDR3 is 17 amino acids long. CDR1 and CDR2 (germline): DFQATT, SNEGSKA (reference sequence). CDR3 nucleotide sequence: TGCAGACTCAAACCACCAATCCGGGGTGGGGGAGGAGAGACCCAGTACTTC. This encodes CRLKPPIRGGGGETQYF.

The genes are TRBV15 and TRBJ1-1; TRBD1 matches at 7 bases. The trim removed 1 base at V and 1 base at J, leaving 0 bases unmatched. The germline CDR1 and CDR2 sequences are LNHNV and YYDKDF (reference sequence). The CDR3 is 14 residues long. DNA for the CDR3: TGTGCCACCAGCAGAGGACAGGGGAACACTGAAGCTTTCTTT. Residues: CATSRGQGNTEAFF.

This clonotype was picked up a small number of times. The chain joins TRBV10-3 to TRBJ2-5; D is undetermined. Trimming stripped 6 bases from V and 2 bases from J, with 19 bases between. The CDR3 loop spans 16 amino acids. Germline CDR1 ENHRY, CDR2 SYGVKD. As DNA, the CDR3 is TGTGCCATCAGGGGTTCCCTCCCCGGAAGGCAAGAGACCCAGTACTTC. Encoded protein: CAIRGSLPGRQETQYF.

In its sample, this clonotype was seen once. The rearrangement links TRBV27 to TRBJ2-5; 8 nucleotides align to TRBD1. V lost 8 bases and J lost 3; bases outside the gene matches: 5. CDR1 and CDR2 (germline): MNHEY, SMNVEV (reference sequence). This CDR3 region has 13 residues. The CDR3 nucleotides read TGTGCCAGCGGACGGGACAGGAAAGAGACCCAGTACTTC. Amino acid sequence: CASGRDRKETQYF.

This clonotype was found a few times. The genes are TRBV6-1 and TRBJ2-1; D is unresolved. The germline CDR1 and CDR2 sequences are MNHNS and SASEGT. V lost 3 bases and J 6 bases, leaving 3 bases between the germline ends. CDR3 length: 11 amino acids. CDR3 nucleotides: TGTGCCAGCAGTGACCTCAATGAGCAGTTCTTC. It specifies CASSDLNEQFF.

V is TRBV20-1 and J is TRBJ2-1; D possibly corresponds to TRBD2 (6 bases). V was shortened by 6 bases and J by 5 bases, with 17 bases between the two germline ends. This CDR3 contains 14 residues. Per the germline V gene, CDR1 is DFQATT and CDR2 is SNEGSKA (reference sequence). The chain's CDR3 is CSAPDMRTNNEQFF. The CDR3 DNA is TGCAGTGCCCCGGACATGCGGACTAACAATGAGCAGTTCTTC.

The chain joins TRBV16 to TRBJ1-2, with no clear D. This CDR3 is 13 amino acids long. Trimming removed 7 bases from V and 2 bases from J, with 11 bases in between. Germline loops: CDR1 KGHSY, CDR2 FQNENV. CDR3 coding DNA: TGTGCCAGCACCATGGGGAGGAACTATGGCTACACCTTC. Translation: CASTMGRNYGYTF.

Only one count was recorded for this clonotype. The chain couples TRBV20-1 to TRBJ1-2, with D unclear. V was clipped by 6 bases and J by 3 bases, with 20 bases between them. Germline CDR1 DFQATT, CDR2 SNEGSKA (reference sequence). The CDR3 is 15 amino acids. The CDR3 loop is CSAHPPGRHYYGYTF. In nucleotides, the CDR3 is TGCAGTGCCCACCCGCCCGGACGGCATTACTATGGCTACACCTTC.

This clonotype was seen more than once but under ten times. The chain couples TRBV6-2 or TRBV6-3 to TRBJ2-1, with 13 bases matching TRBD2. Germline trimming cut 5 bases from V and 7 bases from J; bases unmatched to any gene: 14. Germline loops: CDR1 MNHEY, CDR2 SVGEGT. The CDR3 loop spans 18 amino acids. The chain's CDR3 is CASSKRLAGGLTGNEQFF. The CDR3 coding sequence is TGTGCCAGCAGTAAGCGACTAGCGGGGGGACTCACTGGGAATGAGCAGTTCTTC.

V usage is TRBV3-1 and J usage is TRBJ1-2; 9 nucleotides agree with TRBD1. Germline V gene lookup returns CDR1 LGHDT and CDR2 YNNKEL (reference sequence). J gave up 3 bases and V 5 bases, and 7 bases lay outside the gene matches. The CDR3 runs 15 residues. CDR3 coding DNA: TGTGCCAGCAGCATTGGACAGGGGAGAGACTATGGCTACACCTTC. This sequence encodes CASSIGQGRDYGYTF.

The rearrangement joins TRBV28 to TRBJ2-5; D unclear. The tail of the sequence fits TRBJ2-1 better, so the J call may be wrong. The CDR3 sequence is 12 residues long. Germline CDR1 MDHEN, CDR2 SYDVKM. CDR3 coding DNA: TGTGCCAGCAGTTCCCAGCAAGAGACCCAGTTCTTC. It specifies CASSSQQETQFF.

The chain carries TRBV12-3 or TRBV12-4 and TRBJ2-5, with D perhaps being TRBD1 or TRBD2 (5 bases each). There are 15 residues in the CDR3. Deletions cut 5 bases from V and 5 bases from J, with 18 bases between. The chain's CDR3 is CASSPTQSREETQYF. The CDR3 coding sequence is TGTGCCAGCAGTCCCACCCAGAGCAGGGAGGAGACCCAGTACTTC.